The clone carrying this T cell receptor (beta chain) has just a few counts. Antigen specificity is unknown. 10 ml of fresh peripheral blood supplied the PBMCs. The sample belongs to a study of T cells in Graves' hyperthyroidism and ophthalmopathy. From RNA transcripts, TCR beta CDR3 regions were amplified. HTBI primers were the set used in a first-round RT-PCR of the TCR CDR3. TCRdb reprocessed the multiplex PCR reads via MiXCR and lists one record per CDR3 protein. The repertoire holds some 350,000 distinct CDR3 sequences, with roughly 13% as singletons. This CDR3 has 17 residues. V lost 5 bases, J lost 0 bases, and 14 bases lay in between. Germline assignment: CDR1 MNHEY and CDR2 SMNVEV (reference sequence). Overall study results and limits: Ophthalmopathy, which appeared later, was predicted by the model a median around 6.5 months before onset.

The J gene is TRBJ2-6, the V gene TRBV27, with TRBD2 as a possible D gene (5 bases). The sample was blood. The origin of this receptor is a woman between 40 and 55 years old with Graves' ophthalmopathy. The CDR3, as DNA: TGTGCCAGCAGTCGACTACCCATCCTCTCTGGGGCCAACGTCCTGACTTTC. It encodes CASSRLPILSGANVLTF.